This T cell receptor (beta chain) emerged from a study of blood T cells in healthy people across ages. On the study more broadly: Capture via template switching afforded approximately one barcoded beta molecule per two T cells.

Study-wide findings and caveats: The long-lived group displayed more naive CD4+ cells, plus higher diversity, than the aged donors did. From one million sequenced T cells, diversity estimates were lower bounds.

Individuals who donated were healthy Caucasians from Russia aged about 6 to 100. For the second PCR, which ran for about 7 to 12 cycles, a sample-barcoded 5' primer and a J-beta primer mix were used. TCRdb re-analysed the 5' RACE reads in MiXCR, keeping a single row per CDR3 protein. The top ten hold more than 6% of the sample, which has roughly 1,700,000 distinct CDR3 sequences, 25% to 30% seen once. This clonotype was picked up a small number of times. Antigen unknown. CDR1 and CDR2 from the germline V gene are MNHNS and SASEGT. The V end lost 3 bases, the J end lost 11 bases, and 16 bases lay between the germline ends. CDR3 length equals 13 residues.

The origin of this receptor is a woman aged 25-40 years in good health. The chain is built from TRBV6-1 and TRBJ1-1; D perhaps matches TRBD1 (5 bases). The sample consisted of blood. The CDR3 DNA reads TGTGCCAGCAGTGAGGCCTCGGGGCCAAGGGCTTTCTTT. Its protein is CASSEASGPRAFF.